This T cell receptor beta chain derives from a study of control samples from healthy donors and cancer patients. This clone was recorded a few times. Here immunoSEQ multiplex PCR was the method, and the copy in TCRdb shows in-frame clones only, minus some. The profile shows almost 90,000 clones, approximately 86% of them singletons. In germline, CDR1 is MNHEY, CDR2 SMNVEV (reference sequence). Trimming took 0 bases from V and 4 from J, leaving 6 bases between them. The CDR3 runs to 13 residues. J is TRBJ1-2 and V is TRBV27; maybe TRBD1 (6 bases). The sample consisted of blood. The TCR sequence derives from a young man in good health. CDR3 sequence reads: CASSLSGAYGYTF. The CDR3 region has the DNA TGTGCCAGCAGTTTATCGGGGGCCTATGGCTACACCTTC.